This TCR beta chain was sequenced for a study of beta chain features in type 1 diabetes. The study's findings and limits: Reads derived from cDNA could over-represent cells showing high TCR expression. Moderately but significantly shorter TCRB CDR3s were found in Type 1 diabetes patients in all four CD4+ subsets.

Germline V lookup: CDR1 MNHEY, CDR2 SVGAGI. The length of the CDR3 is 13 residues. V gave up 5 bases and J gave up 6 bases, with 14 bases separating them. Reverse transcribing all isolated RNA meant expressed TCRB transcripts were sequenced. The table came from immunoSEQ multiplex PCR; TCRdb's copy has only in-frame clones and leaves some out. Of 120,000 or so clones in the sample, roughly 17% were seen once. Sorting based on CD45RO/CCR7/CD25/CD127/CD95/CD27 separated CD4+ naive, central memory, regulatory and stem cell-like memory cells. This clone has a handful of counts. The antigen is unknown. Sequenced sample: central memory CD4+ T cells from blood. The V call is TRBV6-5, the J call TRBJ2-7; no firm D call. This clonotype originated in a man between 18 and 29 years old with type 1 diabetes. The CDR3 reads CASSGPEGLEQYF. The DNA of the CDR3 is TGTGCCAGCAGTGGCCCAGAAGGCCTCGAGCAGTACTTC.